The sequence of this T cell receptor beta chain was determined in a study of blood T cell repertoires in COVID-19. About the study: Researchers got acute and convalescent COVID-19 samples from the United States, Italy and Spain. Sources were T cells, B-cell-depleted T cells, or PBMCs; the material itself was cDNA or gDNA.

The CDR3 spans 12 residues. Deletions cut 5 bases from V and 6 bases from J, with 11 bases between. Germline-derived CDR1 and CDR2 are SGHRS and YFSETQ. Original processing methods: By means of reference gene primer amplification, nucleated cell counts were estimated. Profiled with immunoSEQ multiplex PCR; TCRdb holds only in-frame clones, not every one. The V and J calls and clone size were taken over from that table, and D and trimming were inferred from the DNA. The sample lists 250,000 or so clones; approximately 82% were seen once. Material: peripheral blood. The V call is TRBV5-1, the J call TRBJ1-2, with D possibly being TRBD1 (6 bases). The sequence derives from a woman aged 80 or over with acute or convalescent COVID-19. CDR3 coding DNA: TGCGCCAGCAGTGAAGGGGGACATGGCTACACCTTC. Its translation is CASSEGGHGYTF. The full variable domain, rest sourced from reference TRBV5-1 and TRBJ1-2, is KAGVTQTPRYLIKTRGQQVTLSCSPISGHRSVSWYQQTPGQGLQFLFEYFSETQRNKGNFPGRFSGRQFSNSRSEMNVSTLELGDSALYLCASSEGGHGYTFGSGTRLTVV.